This TCR beta chain was captured by sequencing in a study of radiotherapy plus CTLA-4 blockade in lung cancer. Regarding the study as a whole: Early clone dynamics of blood T cells, plus interferon-beta, reportedly predicted response best. Expansion in blood of tumor-derived TCR clones was seen after radiotherapy plus ipilimumab.

Generated by immunoSEQ multiplex PCR, the TCRdb table keeps only in-frame clones and is missing some. The sample contains tens of thousands of clones, approximately 78% of which appear only once. As concerns this clone: Its specificity is unknown.

CDR1 is SGHAT and CDR2 is FQNNGV in the germline V gene. This CDR3 contains 13 residues. Between the trimmed V and J ends, which lost 4 bases and 2 bases, there was a span of 8 bases. The rearrangement joins TRBV11-2 to TRBJ1-1, with TRBD1 as a possible D gene (6 bases). This TCR was recovered from a human donor with non-small cell lung cancer who had a complete response to radiotherapy plus ipilimumab. The sample here was peripheral blood, taken from a patient treated with radiotherapy plus ipilimumab. The CDR3 region has the DNA TGTGCCAGCAGCTGGGGGCAAAACACTGAAGCTTTCTTT. It is translated as CASSWGQNTEAFF.